Listed below are T cell receptor beta chains from one sample, sequenced in a study of cytomegalovirus exposure and HLA in healthy donors. The method was immunoSEQ multiplex PCR; TCRdb's version includes in-frame clones alone and lacks a portion of them. Here the sample spans roughly 50,000 clones, about 81% being singletons. The material sequenced was PBMCs. All receptors come from a man between 25 and 39 years old in good health and CMV-seropositive. The CDR3 runs from the conserved cysteine through the conserved F or W. The D gene is left open where the match is weak. Size is stated for part of the rows, as once, few or many counts, or as a class when the clone is expanded.

CDR3 DNA: TGTGCCAGCATCCCCACAGAAACAGCTTCCTACGAGCAGTACTTC; CDR3 protein: CASIPTETASYEQYF; clone size: NA; V gene: TRBV28; J gene: TRBJ2-7; D gene: NA
CDR3 DNA: TGTGCCAGCAGCTTAAGAGATTCAGATACGCAGTATTTT; CDR3 protein: CASSLRDSDTQYF; clone size: NA; V gene: TRBV11-2; J gene: TRBJ2-3; D gene: NA
CDR3 DNA: TGTGCCAGCAGGTTGGTTAGCGGGGGGATTCGGGAGCAGTACTTC; CDR3 protein: CASRLVSGGIREQYF; clone size: NA; V gene: TRBV28; J gene: TRBJ2-7; D gene: TRBD2
CDR3 DNA: TGTGCCAGCACTTATTACCGGACAGGGAGGACTGAAGCTTTCTTT; CDR3 protein: CASTYYRTGRTEAFF; clone size: few; V gene: TRBV6-6; J gene: TRBJ1-1; D gene: TRBD1
CDR3 DNA: TGCGCCAGCAGCTTGGCGACCGTAGCGGGGGGGCAGGGGACCCAGTACTTC; CDR3 protein: CASSLATVAGGQGTQYF; clone size: NA; V gene: TRBV5-1; J gene: TRBJ2-5; D gene: TRBD2
CDR3 DNA: TGTGCCAGCAGCTTGCTAACAGGGGGCTCTGACACCGGGGAGCTGTTTTTT; CDR3 protein: CASSLLTGGSDTGELFF; clone size: NA; V gene: TRBV7-9; J gene: TRBJ2-2; D gene: TRBD1
CDR3 DNA: TGCGCCAGCAGCCAATATCAACAGATGGGCTACACCTTC; CDR3 protein: CASSQYQQMGYTF; clone size: few; V gene: TRBV4-1; J gene: TRBJ1-2; D gene: NA
CDR3 DNA: TGTGCCAGCTCACCACGTTACAGGGGGGACCCCTACGAGCAGTACTTC; CDR3 protein: CASSPRYRGDPYEQYF; clone size: NA; V gene: TRBV18; J gene: TRBJ2-7; D gene: TRBD1
CDR3 DNA: TGCAGCATATCACAGGTAATGAACACTGAAGCTTTCTTT; CDR3 protein: CSISQVMNTEAFF; clone size: NA; V gene: TRBV29-1; J gene: TRBJ1-1; D gene: NA
CDR3 DNA: TGTGCCAGCAGTTACAACGGGGGGGCCCCCGGGGAGCTGTTTTTT; CDR3 protein: CASSYNGGAPGELFF; clone size: NA; V gene: TRBV6-5; J gene: TRBJ2-2; D gene: TRBD2
CDR3 DNA: TGCAGCGCTTGCGGGGCGATATCCTACGAGCAGTACTTC; CDR3 protein: CSACGAISYEQYF; clone size: NA; V gene: TRBV29-1; J gene: TRBJ2-7; D gene: NA
CDR3 DNA: TGTGCCAGCAGCTGGGGGGGCCCGGGTACAGGCTACACCTTC; CDR3 protein: CASSWGGPGTGYTF; clone size: NA; V gene: TRBV7-3; J gene: TRBJ1-2; D gene: NA
CDR3 DNA: TGTGCCAGCAGTTATCGGACAGGGGGCTCTTACGAGCAGTACTTC; CDR3 protein: CASSYRTGGSYEQYF; clone size: NA; V gene: TRBV6-5; J gene: TRBJ2-7; D gene: TRBD1
CDR3 DNA: TGTGCCAGCAGTTCTGATCGGGGGGTCGGGGAGCTGTTTTTT; CDR3 protein: CASSSDRGVGELFF; clone size: NA; V gene: TRBV27; J gene: TRBJ2-2; D gene: TRBD2
CDR3 DNA: TGTGCCAGCAGCTTCGACCGGGGTCCATCCGGACCCCAGCATTTT; CDR3 protein: CASSFDRGPSGPQHF; clone size: NA; V gene: TRBV7-8; J gene: TRBJ1-5; D gene: NA
CDR3 DNA: TGTGCCAGCAGCCCACGAGCGGGCTACACCTTC; CDR3 protein: CASSPRAGYTF; clone size: NA; V gene: TRBV5-5; J gene: TRBJ1-2; D gene: NA
CDR3 DNA: TGTGCCAGCAGCCAAGGGAGGGGCAGCGCGCAAGAGACCCAGTACTTC; CDR3 protein: CASSQGRGSAQETQYF; clone size: NA; V gene: TRBV14; J gene: TRBJ2-5; D gene: NA
CDR3 DNA: TGTGCCAGCAGCAGACAGTCAGTACGCAATCAGCCCCAGCATTTT; CDR3 protein: CASSRQSVRNQPQHF; clone size: NA; V gene: TRBV6-5; J gene: TRBJ1-5; D gene: NA
CDR3 DNA: TGTGCCAGCAGCTTAGTTTCAGGCGTGAGCGAGCAGTACTTC; CDR3 protein: CASSLVSGVSEQYF; clone size: NA; V gene: TRBV7-9; J gene: TRBJ2-7; D gene: NA
CDR3 DNA: TGTGCCAGCAGTATGGCGAACACTGAAGCTTTCTTT; CDR3 protein: CASSMANTEAFF; clone size: NA; V gene: TRBV25-1; J gene: TRBJ1-1; D gene: NA
CDR3 DNA: TGCGCCAGCAGCCCTACCGGGACAGGGATTCCCAATGAGCAGTTCTTC; CDR3 protein: CASSPTGTGIPNEQFF; clone size: once; V gene: TRBV5-1; J gene: TRBJ2-1; D gene: TRBD1
CDR3 DNA: TGTGCCAGCAGCTTCAGACTAGCGGGGGGGCAAGAGACCCAGTACTTC; CDR3 protein: CASSFRLAGGQETQYF; clone size: NA; V gene: TRBV7-2; J gene: TRBJ2-5; D gene: TRBD2
CDR3 DNA: TGTGCCAGCAGTGAGACATCGGGGAGGAACTATGGCTACACCTTC; CDR3 protein: CASSETSGRNYGYTF; clone size: NA; V gene: TRBV6-4; J gene: TRBJ1-2; D gene: NA
CDR3 DNA: TGTGCCAGCAGCTTAGGACGGGGTGAAGCTTTCTTT; CDR3 protein: CASSLGRGEAFF; clone size: NA; V gene: TRBV7-8; J gene: TRBJ1-1; D gene: NA
CDR3 DNA: TGTGCCAGCAGAATATCGGGGGGTAGCCGCTGTTTT; CDR3 protein: CASRISGGSRCF; clone size: NA; V gene: TRBV9; J gene: TRBJ1-1; D gene: NA
CDR3 DNA: TGTGCCAGCAGCTGGGGGACAGGGGAGTACGAGCAGTACTTC; CDR3 protein: CASSWGTGEYEQYF; clone size: few; V gene: TRBV5-6; J gene: TRBJ2-7; D gene: TRBD1
CDR3 DNA: TGTGCCAGCAGCGGGAGAAGGGGCCCTGAAGCTTTCTTT; CDR3 protein: CASSGRRGPEAFF; clone size: NA; V gene: TRBV9; J gene: TRBJ1-1; D gene: NA
CDR3 DNA: TGCGCCAGCAGCGACACCGGGACAGGGCGTGAAGCTTTCTTT; CDR3 protein: CASSDTGTGREAFF; clone size: once; V gene: TRBV5-1; J gene: TRBJ1-1; D gene: TRBD1
CDR3 DNA: TGTGCCTGGGACGGGGGGCCCGGGGATGAGCAGTTCTTC; CDR3 protein: CAWDGGPGDEQFF; clone size: NA; V gene: TRBV30; J gene: TRBJ2-1; D gene: NA
CDR3 DNA: TGTGCCACCAGCAAGGGACAGGGGGGGAACTATGGCTACACCTTC; CDR3 protein: CATSKGQGGNYGYTF; clone size: NA; V gene: TRBV15; J gene: TRBJ1-2; D gene: TRBD1
CDR3 DNA: TGTGCCAGCAGTTTATACGCGTACGGGGAGGCCCAGTACTTC; CDR3 protein: CASSLYAYGEAQYF; clone size: NA; V gene: TRBV28; J gene: TRBJ2-5; D gene: NA
CDR3 DNA: TGTGCCAGCAGCTTCTCCGGGACAGGGGAGAACACCATATATTTT; CDR3 protein: CASSFSGTGENTIYF; clone size: NA; V gene: TRBV7-8; J gene: TRBJ1-3; D gene: TRBD1
CDR3 DNA: TGTGCCAGCAGCATGGGACTAGCGGGGGCCGATACGCAGTATTTT; CDR3 protein: CASSMGLAGADTQYF; clone size: NA; V gene: TRBV7-2; J gene: TRBJ2-3; D gene: TRBD2
CDR3 DNA: TGTGCCAGCAGTGAAGAGCCAGGGGGCAGCACAGATACGCAGTATTTT; CDR3 protein: CASSEEPGGSTDTQYF; clone size: few; V gene: TRBV6-4; J gene: TRBJ2-3; D gene: TRBD1
CDR3 DNA: TGTGCCAGCACCCACGTCGACAGGGAGCTCTACGAGCAGTACTTC; CDR3 protein: CASTHVDRELYEQYF; clone size: once; V gene: TRBV28; J gene: TRBJ2-7; D gene: TRBD1
CDR3 DNA: TGTGCCACGGACAGGGGGGACGAAAAACTGTTTTTT; CDR3 protein: CATDRGDEKLFF; clone size: NA; V gene: TRBV28; J gene: TRBJ1-4; D gene: TRBD1